This TCR beta chain was identified in a study of T cell responses to AZD1222 COVID-19 vaccine. Study-level findings and limits: A rise in Spike-specific TCR breadth and depth followed two AZD1222 doses. Donors, mostly white British, included more females; clonal diversity was possibly underestimated. Repertoires were obtained solely post-peak T cell response.

This CDR3 is built from 14 residues. V lost 5 bases and J lost 8, with 16 bases in between. Germline CDR1 and CDR2: SEHNR and FQNEAQ (reference sequence). Profiled with immunoSEQ multiplex PCR; TCRdb holds only in-frame clones, not every one. Seen here are roughly 170,000 clones, 85% to 95% observed once, and the top ten hold roughly 1.7%. About this clone itself: The antigen remains unidentified.

V and J are TRBV7-9 and TRBJ2-1, with D tentatively TRBD1 or TRBD2 (6 bases each). The sequences come from peripheral blood, collected 28 days after the second AZD1222 dose. This TCR derives from an adult who received the AZD1222 COVID-19 vaccine. CDR3 coding DNA: TGTGCCAGCAGCCTAGGAGGGGGGCGCGATGAGCAGTTCTTC. As protein: CASSLGGGRDEQFF. Based on the CDR3 plus reference TRBV7-9 and TRBJ2-1, the full variable domain is DTGVSQNPRHKITKRGQNVTFRCDPISEHNRLYWYRQTLGQGPEFLTYFQNEAQLEKSRLLSDRFSAERPKGSFSTLEIQRTEQGDSAMYLCASSLGGGRDEQFFGPGTRLTVL.